Shown below are 6 T cell receptor beta chains from a single sample sequenced in a study of cytomegalovirus exposure and HLA in healthy donors. Here immunoSEQ multiplex PCR was the method, and the copy in TCRdb shows in-frame clones only, minus some. The sample holds fewer than 200,000 clones, about 86% seen once. Input material: PBMCs. The receptors originated from a woman between 18 and 29 years old in good health and CMV-seronegative.

The CDR3 DNA follows: TGCGCCAGCATCGCAGGGCGGGGGACAGATACGCAGTATTTT. Translation gives CASIAGRGTDTQYF. V is TRBV10-2 and J is TRBJ2-3; 7 bases are shared with TRBD2. The CDR3 loop spans 14 amino acids. Germline assignment: CDR1 WSHSY and CDR2 SAAADI. Trimming removed 7 bases from V and 3 bases from J; junction bases left unmatched: 7.

This rearrangement joins TRBV29-1 to TRBJ2-2; D perhaps matches TRBD2 (5 bases). The CDR3 consists of 14 residues. V lost 6 bases, J lost 0 bases, and 11 bases lay in between. Looked up from germline, CDR1 is SQVTM and CDR2 is ANQGSEA. In nucleotides, the CDR3 is TGCAGCGTCCGGGGAATAACGAACACCGGGGAGCTGTTTTTT. Its translation: CSVRGITNTGELFF.

V usage is TRBV4-1 and J usage is TRBJ2-2; D is uncertain. Germline CDR1 reads MGHRA; CDR2 reads YSYEKL. V was trimmed by 0 bases and J by 0 bases, leaving 8 bases between them. The CDR3 loop spans 16 amino acids. The CDR3 DNA is TGCGCCAGCAGCCAAGAGGGCTTCGCGAACACCGGGGAGCTGTTTTTT. It encodes CASSQEGFANTGELFF.

This chain connects TRBV6-5 to TRBJ2-1; D uncertain. The CDR3 length is 14 residues. Germline loops: CDR1 MNHEY, CDR2 SVGAGI. V lost 8 bases, J lost 6 bases, and 17 bases lay in between. The CDR3 reads CASRLETGSNEQFF. The CDR3 coding sequence is TGTGCCAGCCGACTGGAGACTGGGTCCAATGAGCAGTTCTTC.

The gene calls are TRBV7-2 and TRBJ2-3; 7 nucleotides align to TRBD2. Trimming at V came to 1 base and at J to 5 bases, leaving 6 bases not matched to a gene. CDR1 is SGHTA, CDR2 FQGNSA, per germline. The length of the CDR3 is 15 residues. Here the CDR3 DNA reads TGTGCCAGCAGCTTAGGCGGGAGCAAGGAAGATACGCAGTATTTT. Its translation is CASSLGGSKEDTQYF.

The rearrangement links TRBV29-1 to TRBJ1-2; D possibly corresponds to TRBD1 (5 bases). The CDR3 loop spans 11 amino acids. Germline CDR1 is SQVTM and CDR2 is ANQGSEA. V lost 3 bases and J 8 bases, leaving 10 bases between the germline ends. CDR3 residues: CSVESGMGYTF. The CDR3 DNA is TGCAGCGTTGAGTCAGGGATGGGCTACACCTTC.